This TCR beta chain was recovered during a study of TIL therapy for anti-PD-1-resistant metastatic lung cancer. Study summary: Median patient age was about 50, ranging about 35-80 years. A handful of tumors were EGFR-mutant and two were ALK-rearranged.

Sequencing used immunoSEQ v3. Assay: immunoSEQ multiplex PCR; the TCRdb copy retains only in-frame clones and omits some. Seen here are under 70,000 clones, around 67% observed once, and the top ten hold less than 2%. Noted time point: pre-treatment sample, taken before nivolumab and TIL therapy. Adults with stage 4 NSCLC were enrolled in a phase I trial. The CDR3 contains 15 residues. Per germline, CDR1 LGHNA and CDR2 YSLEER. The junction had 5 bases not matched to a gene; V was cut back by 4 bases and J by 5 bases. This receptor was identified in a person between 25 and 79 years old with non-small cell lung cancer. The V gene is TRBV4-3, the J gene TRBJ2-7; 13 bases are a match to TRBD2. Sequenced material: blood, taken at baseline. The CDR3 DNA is TGCGCCAGCAGCCGCGGACTAGCGGGAGCAAACGAGCAGTACTTC. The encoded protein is CASSRGLAGANEQYF.